This T cell receptor beta chain was retrieved from a study of spatial heterogeneity in lung cancer. This clonotype was recorded a few times. Stated time point: sample taken at primary tumor resection. TCRs were sequenced from unsorted whole RNA of tumor, nontumor lung or PBMC. The donor population consisted of approximately 68 patients with untreated, early-stage non-small cell lung cancer. TCRdb independently ran MiXCR on the 5' RACE reads; one entry per CDR3 protein. Found here are roughly 18,000 distinct CDR3 sequences, 19% of them singletons; the top ten hold more than 12%. This specimen was PBMCs, taken at surgery. This receptor was obtained from a male donor with early-stage non-small cell lung cancer.

CDR3 sequence: CASSLLYQETQYF. CDR3 nucleotides: TGTGCCAGCAGCTTACTATACCAAGAGACCCAGTACTTC. This rearrangement joins TRBV14 to TRBJ2-5; D is uncertain. The CDR3 totals 13 residues. Germline V lookup: CDR1 SGHDN, CDR2 FVKESK. Trimming shortened V by 5 bases and J by 0 bases, and 7 bases separated the two germline ends. Supplemented by reference TRBV14 and TRBJ2-5, the full variable domain reads EAGVTQFPSHSVIEKGQTVTLRCDPISGHDNLYWYRRVMGKEIKFLLHFVKESKQDESGMPNNRFLAERTGGTYSTLKVQPAELEDSGVYFCASSLLYQETQYFGPGTRLLVL.